The sequence of this T cell receptor beta chain was determined in a study of quantifying T cell responses using KT2 cells. In the study overall: Reverse transcription used primers in the TCR alpha and beta constant regions. Study conclusions and caveats: At about one KT2 cell per 100,000 PBMC, KT2 sequences were still detected. Very high KT2 spike-in numbers caused saturation in KT2 sequence detection.

After removal of 2 bases from V and 0 bases from J, the junction contained 5 bases not matched to a gene. The CDR3 is 16 residues long. Per germline, CDR1 SGHVS and CDR2 FQNEAQ. On this clonotype itself: The antigen remains undetermined.

Each cDNA got a UMI-containing oligo ligated at its 3' end. An equimolar mix of RC1.1 and RC1.2 primed the beta chain across TRBC1 and TRBC2. TCRdb reanalysed the UMI-ligation and nested PCR reads using MiXCR and keeps one entry per CDR3 protein. The data show fewer than 45,000 distinct CDR3 sequences, about a sixth seen once. A range of KT2-to-PBMC ratios was made using fixed PBMC numbers. This rearrangement joins TRBV7-8 to TRBJ2-3; 7 bases match TRBD1. The TCR comes from a human donor. The source material was PBMCs spiked with cells of the T cell clone KT2. This chain's CDR3 is CASSLRRDSSTDTQYF. CDR3 coding DNA: TGTGCCAGCAGCTTACGCCGGGACAGTAGCACAGATACGCAGTATTTT.